The source of this T cell receptor gamma chain is a study of γδ T cells in repeated Plasmodium falciparum infection. Regarding the study as a whole: Repeated controlled infections reportedly drove waves of new clonotype selection in Vdelta2-negative, mostly Vdelta1+, gammadelta repertoires. Compared with Australian children, Malian Vdelta2-negative repertoires seemed more clonal, less diverse, less shared.

Bulk repertoires came from Vgamma9/Vdelta2+ or Vdelta2-negative gammadelta T cells flow-sorted from PBMC. TCRdb redid the clone calls on the multiplex PCR reads with CATT. This table holds tens of thousands of gamma-chain clones, around 3% found once. Germline trimming cut 8 bases from V and 9 bases from J; bases unmatched to any gene: 10. Germline loops: CDR1 GITISATS, CDR2 ISYDGTV (reference sequence). The CDR3 sequence is 11 residues long. Worth noting for this clone: The antigen remains unidentified. A read error likely explains why the TCRdb protein, taken from a much larger clone, differs from this DNA's translation at residue 4; the protein shown is translated from the DNA.

The chain uses TRGV9 and TRGJ1 or TRGJ2. The J gene is absent in TCRdb and was assigned here via DNA matching to germline. The TCR comes from a pool of human donors (malaria-infected and uninfected, not separated). The sequenced sample consisted of gamma-delta T cells from blood. This CDR3 reads CALSLFCKKLF. The CDR3 nucleotides read TGTGCCTTGTCTCTCTTCTGTAAGAAACTCTTT.